This T cell receptor beta chain was documented in a study of T cell responses to AZD1222 COVID-19 vaccine. Study-wide background: Whether given at about 4 or about 12 weeks, second doses were pooled.

Germline assignment: CDR1 WNHNN and CDR2 SYGVQD (reference sequence). Trimming left V 0 bases short and J 5 bases short, with 10 bases between. The CDR3 contains 14 residues. A remark on this clone: Antigen: not known.

Repertoires were generated with immunoSEQ multiplex PCR, while TCRdb's copy carries only in-frame clones and drops some. The sample has about 120,000 clones, around 92% seen once; the top ten hold 14%. General study findings and limits: Nearly half of the spike-specific TCRs reportedly recognize variant regions that carry no mutations.

The input for sequencing was peripheral blood, taken on day 0 of AZD1222 vaccination. The chain joins TRBV10-1 to TRBJ1-1, with a tentative D call TRBD1 (5 bases). This clonotype originated in an adult in good health. The CDR3 DNA reads as TGCGCCAGCAGTGAGTCGAGTGGGGGGACTGAAGCTTTCTTT. This gives the protein CASSESSGGTEAFF.